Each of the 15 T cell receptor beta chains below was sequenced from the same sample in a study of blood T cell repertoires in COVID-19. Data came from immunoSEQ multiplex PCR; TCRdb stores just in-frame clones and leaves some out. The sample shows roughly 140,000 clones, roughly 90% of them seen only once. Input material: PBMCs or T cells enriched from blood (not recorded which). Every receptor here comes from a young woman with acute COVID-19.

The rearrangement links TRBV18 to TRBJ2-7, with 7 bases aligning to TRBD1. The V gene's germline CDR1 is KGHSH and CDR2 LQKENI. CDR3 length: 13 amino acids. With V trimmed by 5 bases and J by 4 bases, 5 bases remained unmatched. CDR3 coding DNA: TGTGCCAGCTCATGGCAGGGGGAATACGAGCAGTACTTC. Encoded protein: CASSWQGEYEQYF. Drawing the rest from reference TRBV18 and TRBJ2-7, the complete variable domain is NAGVMQNPRHLVRRRGQEARLRCSPMKGHSHVYWYRQLPEEGLKFMVYLQKENIIDESGMPKERFSAEFPKEGPSILRIQQVVRGDSAAYFCASSWQGEYEQYFGPGTRLTVT.

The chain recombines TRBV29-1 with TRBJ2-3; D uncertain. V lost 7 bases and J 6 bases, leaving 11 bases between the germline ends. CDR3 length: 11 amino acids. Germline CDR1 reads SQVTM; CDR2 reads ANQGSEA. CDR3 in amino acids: CSGSWADTQYF. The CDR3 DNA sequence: TGCAGCGGGTCATGGGCTGATACGCAGTATTTT.

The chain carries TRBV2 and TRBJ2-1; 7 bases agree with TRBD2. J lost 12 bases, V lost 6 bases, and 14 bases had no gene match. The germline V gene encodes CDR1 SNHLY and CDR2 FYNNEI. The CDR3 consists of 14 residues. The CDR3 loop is CASRPGLVMMGQFF. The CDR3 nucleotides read TGTGCCAGCAGACCAGGACTAGTAATGATGGGGCAGTTCTTC.

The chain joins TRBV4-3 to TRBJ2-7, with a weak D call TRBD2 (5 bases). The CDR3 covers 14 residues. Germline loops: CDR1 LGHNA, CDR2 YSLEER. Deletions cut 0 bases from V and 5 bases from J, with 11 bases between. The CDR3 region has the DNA TGCGCCAGCAGCCAAGATATCGGACTCAACGAGCAGTACTTC. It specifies CASSQDIGLNEQYF.

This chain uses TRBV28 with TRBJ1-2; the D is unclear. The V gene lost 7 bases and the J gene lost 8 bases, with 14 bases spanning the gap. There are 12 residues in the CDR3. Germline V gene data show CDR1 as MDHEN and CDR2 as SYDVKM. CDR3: CASTYSYRGYTF. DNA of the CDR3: TGTGCCAGCACATACTCCTATAGAGGCTACACCTTC.

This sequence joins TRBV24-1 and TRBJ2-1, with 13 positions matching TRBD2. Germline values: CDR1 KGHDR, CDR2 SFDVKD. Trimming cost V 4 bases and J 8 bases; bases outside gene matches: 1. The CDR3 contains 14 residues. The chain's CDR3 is CATSDGLAGDEQFF. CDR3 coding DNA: TGTGCCACCAGTGACGGACTAGCGGGAGATGAGCAGTTCTTC.

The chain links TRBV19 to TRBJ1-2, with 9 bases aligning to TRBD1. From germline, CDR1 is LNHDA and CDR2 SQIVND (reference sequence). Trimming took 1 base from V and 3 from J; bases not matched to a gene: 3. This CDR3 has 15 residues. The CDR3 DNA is TGTGCCAGTAGTATAGCGGGACAGGGACACTATGGCTACACCTTC. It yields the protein CASSIAGQGHYGYTF. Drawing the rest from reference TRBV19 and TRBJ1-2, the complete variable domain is DGGITQSPKYLFRKEGQNVTLSCEQNLNHDAMYWYRQDPGQGLRLIYYSQIVNDFQKGDIAEGYSVSREKKESFPLTVTSAQKNPTAFYLCASSIAGQGHYGYTFGSGTRLTVV.

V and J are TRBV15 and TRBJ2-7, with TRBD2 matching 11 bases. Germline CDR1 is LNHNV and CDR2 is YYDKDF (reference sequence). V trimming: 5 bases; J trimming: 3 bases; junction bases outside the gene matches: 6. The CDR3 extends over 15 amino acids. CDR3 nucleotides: TGTGCCACCAGCGAAACTAGCGGGGGAGTCTACGAGCAGTACTTC. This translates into CATSETSGGVYEQYF.

This CDR3 is CASRAQPNEKLFF. The DNA for the CDR3 is TGTGCCAGCAGGGCACAGCCTAATGAAAAACTGTTTTTT. The chain employs TRBV7-2 and TRBJ1-4; D is unclear. Germline CDR1 and CDR2: SGHTA and FQGNSA. The CDR3 loop spans 13 amino acids. The V end was cut by 6 bases, the J end by 3 bases, with 8 bases between.

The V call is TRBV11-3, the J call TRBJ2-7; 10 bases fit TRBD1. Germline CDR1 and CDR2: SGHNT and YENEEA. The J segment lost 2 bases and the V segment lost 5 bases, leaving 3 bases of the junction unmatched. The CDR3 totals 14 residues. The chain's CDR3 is CASSPGQGAYEQYF. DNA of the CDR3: TGTGCCAGCAGCCCCGGACAGGGGGCCTACGAGCAGTACTTC.

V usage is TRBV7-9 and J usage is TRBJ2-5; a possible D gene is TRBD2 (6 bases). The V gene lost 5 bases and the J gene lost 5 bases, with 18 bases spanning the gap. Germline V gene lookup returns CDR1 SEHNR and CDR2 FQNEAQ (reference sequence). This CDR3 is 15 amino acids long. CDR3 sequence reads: CASSGTSSETETQYF. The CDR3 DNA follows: TGTGCCAGCAGCGGAACTAGCTCCGAGACGGAGACCCAGTACTTC. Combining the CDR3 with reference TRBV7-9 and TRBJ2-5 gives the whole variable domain DTGVSQNPRHKITKRGQNVTFRCDPISEHNRLYWYRQTLGQGPEFLTYFQNEAQLEKSRLLSDRFSAERPKGSFSTLEIQRTEQGDSAMYLCASSGTSSETETQYFGPGTRLLVL.

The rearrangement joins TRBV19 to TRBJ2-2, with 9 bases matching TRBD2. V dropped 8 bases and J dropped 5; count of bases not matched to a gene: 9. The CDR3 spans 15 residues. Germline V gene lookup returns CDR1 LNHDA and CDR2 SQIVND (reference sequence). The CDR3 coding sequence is TGTGCCAGTCACCAAGGCGGGAGGGGGACCGGGGAGCTGTTTTTT. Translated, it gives CASHQGGRGTGELFF. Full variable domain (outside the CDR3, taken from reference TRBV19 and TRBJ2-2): DGGITQSPKYLFRKEGQNVTLSCEQNLNHDAMYWYRQDPGQGLRLIYYSQIVNDFQKGDIAEGYSVSREKKESFPLTVTSAQKNPTAFYLCASHQGGRGTGELFFGEGSRLTVL.

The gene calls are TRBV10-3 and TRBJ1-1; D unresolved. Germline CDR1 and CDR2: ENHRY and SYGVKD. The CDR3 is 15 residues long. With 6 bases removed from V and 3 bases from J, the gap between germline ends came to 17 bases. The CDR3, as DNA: TGTGCCATCAGGGACGCGGGTAGAAGGGACACTGAAGCTTTCTTT. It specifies CAIRDAGRRDTEAFF.

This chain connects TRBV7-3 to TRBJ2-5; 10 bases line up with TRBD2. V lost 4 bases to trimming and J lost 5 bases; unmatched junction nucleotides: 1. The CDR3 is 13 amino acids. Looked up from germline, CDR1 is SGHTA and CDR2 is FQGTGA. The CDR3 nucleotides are TGTGCCAGCAGCTCTAGCGGGAGTGAGACCCAGTACTTC. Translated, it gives CASSSSGSETQYF.

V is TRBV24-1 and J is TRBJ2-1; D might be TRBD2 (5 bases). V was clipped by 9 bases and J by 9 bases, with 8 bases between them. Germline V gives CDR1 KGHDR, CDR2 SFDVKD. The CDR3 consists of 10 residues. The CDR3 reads CATPAGEQFF. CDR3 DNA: TGTGCCACCCCGGCGGGTGAGCAGTTCTTC.